This TCR beta chain was captured by sequencing in a study of T cell responses to AZD1222 COVID-19 vaccine. Study-level points and caveats: Sampling that yielded the repertoires occurred only after the peak T cell response. The study found Spike-specific TCR breadth and depth rose after two AZD1222 doses.

This clone was counted a few times. The target antigen is unknown. Data came from immunoSEQ multiplex PCR; TCRdb stores just in-frame clones and leaves some out. The table shows about 82,000 clones, with 70% to 90% occurring only once. The CDR3 is made up of 14 amino acids. Trimming pared 3 bases from V and 5 bases from J, leaving 10 bases between. Germline lookup yields CDR1 KGHSH and CDR2 LQKENI. The sequence came from an adult who received the AZD1222 COVID-19 vaccine. This material consisted of peripheral blood, taken 28 days after the second AZD1222 dose. V is TRBV18 and J is TRBJ1-4, with D hard to call. The CDR3, as DNA: TGTGCCAGCTCACCGGGGATCGCGAATGAAAAACTGTTTTTT. This codes for CASSPGIANEKLFF.